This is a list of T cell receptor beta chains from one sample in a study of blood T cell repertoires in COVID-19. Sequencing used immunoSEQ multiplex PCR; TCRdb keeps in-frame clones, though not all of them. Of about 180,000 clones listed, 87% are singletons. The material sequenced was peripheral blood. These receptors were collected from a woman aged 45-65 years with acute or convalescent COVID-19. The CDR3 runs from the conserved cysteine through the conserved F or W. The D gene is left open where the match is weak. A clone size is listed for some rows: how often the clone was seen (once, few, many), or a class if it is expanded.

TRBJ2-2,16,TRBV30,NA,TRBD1,TGTGCCTGGAGATTGAGGGGACAGGTGGCCACCGGGGAGCTGTTTTTT,CAWRLRGQVATGELFF
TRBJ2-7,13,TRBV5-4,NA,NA,TGTGCCAGCAGCTTGGTGGCGGGAACCGAGCAGTACTTC,CASSLVAGTEQYF
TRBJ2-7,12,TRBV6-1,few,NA,TGTGCCAGCAGCCGGGACTTTCTGGAGCAGTACTTC,CASSRDFLEQYF
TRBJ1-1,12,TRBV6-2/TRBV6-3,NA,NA,TGTGCCAGCAGTTACCCCGGAGCTGAAGCTTTCTTT,CASSYPGAEAFF
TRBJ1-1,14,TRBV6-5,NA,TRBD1,TGTGCCAGCGGGTCGGGACAGCTGAACACTGAAGCTTTCTTT,CASGSGQLNTEAFF
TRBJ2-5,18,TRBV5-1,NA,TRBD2,TGCGCCAGCAGCTTGGGGACTAGCGGGAGAAGGCTAGGGGAGACCCAGTACTTC,CASSLGTSGRRLGETQYF
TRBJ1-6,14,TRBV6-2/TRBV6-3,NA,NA,TGTGCCAGCAGTTTACGGCGGCAAAATTCACCCCTCCACTTT,CASSLRRQNSPLHF
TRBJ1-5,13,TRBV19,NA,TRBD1,TGTGCCAGTAGAGACAGGGCTCGCCAGCCCCAGCATTTT,CASRDRARQPQHF
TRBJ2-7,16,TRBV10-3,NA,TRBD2,TGTGCCATCAGGGGTGGGACTAGCGGGAGCAACTACGAGCAGTACTTC,CAIRGGTSGSNYEQYF
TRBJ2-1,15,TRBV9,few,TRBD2,TGTGCCAGCAGCGGGACTAGCGGGACGGGTGGTGAGCAGTTCTTC,CASSGTSGTGGEQFF
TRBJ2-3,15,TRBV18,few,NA,TGTGCCAGCTCACCAGAGGAAAGCAGCACAGATACGCAGTATTTT,CASSPEESSTDTQYF
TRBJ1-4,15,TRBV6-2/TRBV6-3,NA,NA,TGTGCCAGCAGCCTGGCGGCGATGACTAATGAAAAACTGTTTTTT,CASSLAAMTNEKLFF
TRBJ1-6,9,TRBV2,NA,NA,TGTGCCGTAAAATCACCCCTCCACTTT,CAVKSPLHF
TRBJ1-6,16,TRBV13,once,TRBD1,TGTGCCAGCAGCGAGCGGACAGGGCATTATAATTCACCCCTCCACTTT,CASSERTGHYNSPLHF
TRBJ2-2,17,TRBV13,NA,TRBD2,TGTGCCAGCAGCGCCGTTGGGTCGGCGGGAGACACCGGGGAGCTGTTTTTT,CASSAVGSAGDTGELFF
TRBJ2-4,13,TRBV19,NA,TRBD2,TGTGCCAGTAGTAACCTAGCGGGAGGCCCCCAGTACTTC,CASSNLAGGPQYF
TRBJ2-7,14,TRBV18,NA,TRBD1,TGTGCCAGCTCAGCCGGGACAGGGGTCTACGAGCAGTACTTC,CASSAGTGVYEQYF
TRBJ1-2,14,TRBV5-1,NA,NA,TGCGCCAGCAGCTTTTCAGGGGAGCTATATGGCTACACCTTC,CASSFSGELYGYTF
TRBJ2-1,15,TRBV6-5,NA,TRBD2,TGTGCCAGCAGTTGGCGGACTAGCGGGGTTAATGAGCAGTTCTTC,CASSWRTSGVNEQFF
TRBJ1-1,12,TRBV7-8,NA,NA,TGTGCCAGCAGCCCTTCGAGGGAAGGAGCTTTCTTT,CASSPSREGAFF
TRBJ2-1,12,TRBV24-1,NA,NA,TGTGCCACCAGTGATTCAGGGGATGAGCAGTTCTTC,CATSDSGDEQFF
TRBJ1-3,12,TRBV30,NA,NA,TGTGCCTGGCATAGCTCTGGAAACACCATATATTTT,CAWHSSGNTIYF
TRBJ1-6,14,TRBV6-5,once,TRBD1,TGTGCCAGCACCCCGACAGGGCCAAATTCACCCCTCCACTTT,CASTPTGPNSPLHF
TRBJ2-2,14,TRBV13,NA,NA,TGTGCCAGCAGCTTAGGCCGGAACACCGGGGAGCTGTTTTTT,CASSLGRNTGELFF
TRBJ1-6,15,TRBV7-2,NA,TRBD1,TGTGCCAGCGGCCCTCCAGGGGGTAATAATTCACCCCTCCACTTT,CASGPPGGNNSPLHF
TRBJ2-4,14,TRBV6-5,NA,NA,TGTGCCAGCAGAAGCCCACCGGGGGAGTACATTCAGTACTTC,CASRSPPGEYIQYF
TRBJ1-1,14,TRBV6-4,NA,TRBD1,TGTGCCAGCAGACTCAGGACAGGCGTGGGTGAAGCTTTCTTT,CASRLRTGVGEAFF
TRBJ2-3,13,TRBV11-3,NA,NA,TGTGCCAGCAGCTTAGCTGTCACAGATACGCAGTATTTT,CASSLAVTDTQYF
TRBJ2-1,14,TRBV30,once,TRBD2,TGTGCCTGGGGAGGGACTAGCGGCGACAATGAGCAGTTCTTC,CAWGGTSGDNEQFF
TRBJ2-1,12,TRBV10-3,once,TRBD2,TGTGCCATCAGGAGCGGGGGGTATGAGCAGTTCTTC,CAIRSGGYEQFF
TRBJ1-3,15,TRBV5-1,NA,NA,TGCGCCAGCAGCTTGGTATCCTCCTCTGGAAACACCATATATTTT,CASSLVSSSGNTIYF
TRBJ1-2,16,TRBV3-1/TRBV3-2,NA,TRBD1,TGTGCCAGCAGCCAACCCTACAGGGGGCGACCCTATGGCTACACCTTC,CASSQPYRGRPYGYTF
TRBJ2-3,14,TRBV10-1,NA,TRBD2,TGCGCCAGGGGAGCGGGAGGCCGGACAGATACGCAGTATTTT,CARGAGGRTDTQYF
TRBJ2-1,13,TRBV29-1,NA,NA,TGCAGCGGACTGACTAGTATACGCAATGAGCAGTTCTTC,CSGLTSIRNEQFF
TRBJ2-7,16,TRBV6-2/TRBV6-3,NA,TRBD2,TGTGCCAGCAGTTGGGGACTAGCGGGAACCGGCTGGGAGCAGTACTTC,CASSWGLAGTGWEQYF
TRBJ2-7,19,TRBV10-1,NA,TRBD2,TGCGCCAGCATTTTACCACTAGCGGGAGTCCCTTGTGGCTCCTACGAGCAGTACTTC,CASILPLAGVPCGSYEQYF
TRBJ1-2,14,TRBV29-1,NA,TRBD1,TGCAGCGTTCGGGAGGGACAGACCAAGTGGGGCTACACCTTC,CSVREGQTKWGYTF
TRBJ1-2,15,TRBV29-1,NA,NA,TGCAGCGTTGAAGTTAAGTGGGACTTTTCCTATGGCTACACCTTC,CSVEVKWDFSYGYTF
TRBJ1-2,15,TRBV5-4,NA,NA,TGTGCCAGCAACCGAGCCAGGGAGGGTGACTATGGCTACACCTTC,CASNRAREGDYGYTF
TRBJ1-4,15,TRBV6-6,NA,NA,TGTGCCAGCAGTTACGGGACATCAACTAATGAAAAACTGTTTTTT,CASSYGTSTNEKLFF
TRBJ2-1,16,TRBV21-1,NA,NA,TGTGCCAGCAGCAAAGGAAGCGAGAGCTCCTACAATGAGCAGTTCTTC,CASSKGSESSYNEQFF
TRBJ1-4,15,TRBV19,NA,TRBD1,TGTGCCAGTAGTTCCCAGGGGGCAGACGATGAAAAACTGTTTTTT,CASSSQGADDEKLFF
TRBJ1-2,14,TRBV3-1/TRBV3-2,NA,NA,TGTGCCAGCAGCCAAGACGAGAGGGTAGGCGGCTACACCTTC,CASSQDERVGGYTF
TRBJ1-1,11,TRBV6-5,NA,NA,TGTGCCAGCAGTCAGGCGGGGGTAGCTTTCTTT,CASSQAGVAFF
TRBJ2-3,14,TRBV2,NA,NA,TGTGCCAGCACCTGGGACTCCTACACAGATACGCAGTATTTT,CASTWDSYTDTQYF
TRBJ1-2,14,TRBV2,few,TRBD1,TGTGCCAGCAGCCCCGGACAGGGATGGAATGGCTACACCTTC,CASSPGQGWNGYTF
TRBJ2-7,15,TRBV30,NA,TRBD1,TGTGCCTGGAGCCCCCCGGGACAGGGAATCCACGAGCAGTACTTC,CAWSPPGQGIHEQYF
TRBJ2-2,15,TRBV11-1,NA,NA,TGTGCCAGCAGCTTAGAGTCTCTTGGGAGCGGGGAGCTGTTTTTT,CASSLESLGSGELFF
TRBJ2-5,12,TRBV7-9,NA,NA,TGTGCCAGCAGCCCTCAGGGGGAGACCCAGTACTTC,CASSPQGETQYF
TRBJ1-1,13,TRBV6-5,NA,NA,TGTGCCAGCAGCCCGTGGGTGAGGGCTGAAGCTTTCTTT,CASSPWVRAEAFF
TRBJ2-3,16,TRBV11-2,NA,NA,TGTGCCAGCAGCTTAGGGTTCGAGGGGGGAGGGGATACGCAGTATTTT,CASSLGFEGGGDTQYF
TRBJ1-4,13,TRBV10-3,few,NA,TGTGCCATCAGCGGGGGTACTAATGAAAAACTGTTTTTT,CAISGGTNEKLFF
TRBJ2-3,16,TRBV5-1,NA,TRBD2,TGCGCCAGCAGCCTGGGGCTAGCGGGGGGCACAGATACGCAGTATTTT,CASSLGLAGGTDTQYF
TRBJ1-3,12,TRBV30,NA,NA,TGTGCCTGGAGTATACAGGGAAACACCATATATTTT,CAWSIQGNTIYF